Below are 20 T cell receptor beta chains sequenced from a single sample in a study of cytomegalovirus exposure and HLA in healthy donors. The PCR ran on 60 Vbeta and 13 Jbeta primers. The repertoire was sequenced with immunoSEQ multiplex PCR; TCRdb's copy has only in-frame clones and lacks some. The repertoire includes 250,000 to 350,000 clones, just over 70% of them detected once, and roughly 2.4% sits in the top ten. The sequencing sample was made of PBMCs. These receptors all stem from a female donor in good health and CMV-seronegative.

The V call is TRBV9, the J call TRBJ1-6; 10 positions match TRBD1. Germline loops: CDR1 SGDLS, CDR2 YYNGEE. Trimming removed 0 bases from V and 8 bases from J; junction bases left unmatched: 5. The CDR3 loop spans 16 amino acids. In DNA, the CDR3 is TGTGCCAGCAGCGTAGCGTCGGGGACAGGGGATTCACCCCTCCACTTT. It yields the protein CASSVASGTGDSPLHF.

The V and J genes are TRBV5-1 and TRBJ2-6; 8 nucleotides match TRBD1. CDR1 SGHRS and CDR2 YFSETQ come from the germline V gene. The CDR3 covers 16 residues. The V segment lost 5 bases and the J segment 2 bases; nucleotides outside the gene matches: 6. CDR3 loop: CASRTGEHPGANVLTF. The CDR3 nucleotides read TGCGCCAGCAGGACAGGGGAGCACCCTGGGGCCAACGTCCTGACTTTC.

The chain links TRBV30 to TRBJ1-2, with TRBD1 as a possible D gene (5 bases). V was trimmed by 5 bases and J by 3 bases, leaving 13 bases between them. This CDR3 is built from 13 residues. Germline V gene lookup returns CDR1 GTSNPN and CDR2 SVGIG (reference sequence). The CDR3 protein is CAWSEGTYYGYTF. The CDR3 coding sequence is TGTGCCTGGTCGGAGGGGACCTACTATGGCTACACCTTC.

A few counts support this clone. This chain uses TRBV18 with TRBJ2-7, with D possibly being TRBD2 (6 bases). The V end lost 5 bases, the J end lost 5 bases, and 16 bases lay between the germline ends. Germline CDR1 reads KGHSH; CDR2 reads LQKENI. This CDR3 spans 14 amino acids. CDR3 nucleotides: TGTGCCAGCTCAAGAGGGACCGGAGGGGACGAGCAGTACTTC. Residues: CASSRGTGGDEQYF. The full variable domain, its missing parts supplied by reference TRBV18 and TRBJ2-7, is NAGVMQNPRHLVRRRGQEARLRCSPMKGHSHVYWYRQLPEEGLKFMVYLQKENIIDESGMPKERFSAEFPKEGPSILRIQQVVRGDSAAYFCASSRGTGGDEQYFGPGTRLTVT.

This clone came up a few times. For the CDR3, the DNA is TGTGCCAGCAAACTTGTGAGGGAGGGCACTGAAGCTTTCTTT. Translation: CASKLVREGTEAFF. The chain has TRBV6-1 and TRBJ1-1, with unresolved D. The V end was cut by 7 bases, the J end by 4 bases, with 16 bases between. The CDR3 is 14 amino acids. Germline values: CDR1 MNHNS, CDR2 SASEGT.

In its sample, this clone was seen a few times. The chain links TRBV15 to TRBJ2-2; 9 positions agree with TRBD1. The V gene's germline CDR1 is LNHNV and CDR2 YYDKDF (reference sequence). The V segment lost 4 bases and the J segment 1 base; nucleotides outside the gene matches: 4. The CDR3 contains 16 residues. For the CDR3, the DNA is TGTGCCACCAGCATTGGGACAGGGAAGAACACCGGGGAGCTGTTTTTT. This gives the protein CATSIGTGKNTGELFF.

This chain joins TRBV5-4 and TRBJ2-2; no clear D gene. The V and J ends lost 5 bases and 4 bases respectively, with 15 bases between them. This CDR3 comprises 15 residues. Germline V gene data show CDR1 as SGHNT and CDR2 as YYREEE (reference sequence). The CDR3 coding sequence is TGTGCCAGCAGGGCTACGGAGATGAGCACCGGGGAGCTGTTTTTT. This translates into CASRATEMSTGELFF.

The chain is built from TRBV11-3 and TRBJ2-2; TRBD2 aligns across 7 bases. Germline V gives CDR1 SGHNT, CDR2 YENEEA. This CDR3 has 15 residues. Trimming cost V 7 bases and J 5 bases; bases outside gene matches: 10. The CDR3 DNA is TGTGCCAGCACCCTAGGGGAGGGTTGGACCGGGGAGCTGTTTTTT. Protein: CASTLGEGWTGELFF.

This clone was found once. Written as DNA, the CDR3 is TGTGCCAGCAGCCCTGGACAGAAGGGGGCCCTTTACGAGCAGTACTTC. Its translation is CASSPGQKGALYEQYF. This rearrangement joins TRBV5-4 to TRBJ2-7, with TRBD1 identical over 7 bases. Trimming removed 4 bases from V and 4 bases from J; junction bases left unmatched: 14. Germline CDR1 is SGHNT and CDR2 is YYREEE (reference sequence). This CDR3 region has 16 residues.

The chain joins TRBV28 to TRBJ1-1; TRBD1 might be the D (6 bases). Looked up from germline, CDR1 is MDHEN and CDR2 is SYDVKM. CDR3 length: 15 amino acids. V was clipped by 4 bases and J by 0 bases, with 12 bases between them. The CDR3: CASSSGTSMNTEAFF. CDR3 bases: TGTGCCAGCAGTTCAGGGACAAGCATGAACACTGAAGCTTTCTTT.

The rearrangement links TRBV5-6 to TRBJ2-2; D uncertain. Trimming shortened V by 5 bases and J by 4 bases, and 9 bases separated the two germline ends. The CDR3 has 13 residues. Germline V gives CDR1 SGHDT, CDR2 YYEEEE. This CDR3 is CASRNTSTGELFF. The CDR3 DNA reads as TGTGCCAGCAGAAACACAAGCACCGGGGAGCTGTTTTTT.

V gene TRBV11-2 combines with J gene TRBJ1-5; possible D gene TRBD1, 6 bases. The CDR3 consists of 15 residues. Trimming shortened V by 0 bases and J by 7 bases, and 13 bases separated the two germline ends. Germline CDR1 SGHAT, CDR2 FQNNGV. DNA for the CDR3: TGTGCCAGCAGCTTAGATTTGGGGGCAGGGCAGCCCCAGCATTTT. It translates to CASSLDLGAGQPQHF.

This clone was detected only once. The rearrangement uses TRBV5-4 and TRBJ2-3, with D possibly matching TRBD2 (5 bases). Germline loops: CDR1 SGHNT, CDR2 YYREEE (reference sequence). This CDR3 is 15 amino acids long. V was pared by 0 bases and J by 1 base, with 9 bases between. CDR3 in amino acids: CASSLEGSGTDTQYF. The CDR3 DNA follows: TGTGCCAGCAGCTTGGAGGGTAGCGGCACAGATACGCAGTATTTT.

This chain connects TRBV5-4 to TRBJ2-3; TRBD2 might be the D (5 bases). Germline V gene sequence: CDR1 SGHNT, CDR2 YYREEE (reference sequence). The CDR3 contains 14 residues. Deletions cut 6 bases from V and 4 bases from J, with 15 bases between. CDR3 loop: CASTWETVADTQYF. The CDR3 bases are TGTGCCAGCACCTGGGAGACGGTGGCAGATACGCAGTATTTT.

The chain's CDR3 is CAISESTGGPEETQYF. In nucleotides, the CDR3 is TGTGCCATCAGTGAGTCGACAGGGGGTCCTGAAGAGACCCAGTACTTC. The chain couples TRBV10-3 to TRBJ2-5; 9 nucleotides match TRBD1. V shed 0 bases, J shed 3 bases, and the junction held 5 bases outside the gene matches. The CDR3 runs to 16 residues. Germline V gene sequence: CDR1 ENHRY, CDR2 SYGVKD.

Only a few counts were recorded for this clone. The CDR3 DNA is TGTGCCAGCTCACCACAGGGAGCGGGAGGGCCCAATGAGCAGTTCTTC. Residues: CASSPQGAGGPNEQFF. The genes are TRBV18 and TRBJ2-1, with TRBD2 identical over 10 bases. Germline V gives CDR1 KGHSH, CDR2 LQKENI. CDR3 size: 16 residues. Germline trimming cut 1 base from V and 6 bases from J; bases unmatched to any gene: 6.

This clone has more than one count but fewer than ten. One end of the junction fails to match germline, which may point to a read error. The V and J genes are TRBV7-9 and TRBJ2-5; 7 bases line up with TRBD2. The CDR3 totals 14 residues. Germline V gives CDR1 SEHNR, CDR2 FQNEAQ (reference sequence). The CDR3 DNA sequence: TGTTCCAGCGAGGCGGGAGACTTGGCGGAGACCCAGTACTTC. This translates into CSSEAGDLAETQYF.

The chain links TRBV2 to TRBJ1-5, with 7 bases aligning to TRBD1. V lost 2 bases and J lost 3; bases outside the gene matches: 7. The CDR3 is 16 residues long. Germline assignment: CDR1 SNHLY and CDR2 FYNNEI. The CDR3 DNA reads TGTGCCAGCAGTGAAATCTCCGGGACAGTCAATCAGCCCCAGCATTTT. Its translation: CASSEISGTVNQPQHF.

This clone has just one count. The chain combines TRBV18 with TRBJ2-5; 7 bases map to TRBD1. CDR1 and CDR2 from the germline V gene are KGHSH and LQKENI. CDR3 size: 15 residues. J gave up 5 bases and V 6 bases, and 12 bases lay outside the gene matches. The CDR3 region is CASSAGQAASETQYF. CDR3 in DNA: TGTGCCAGCTCCGCCGGACAGGCCGCCTCGGAGACCCAGTACTTC.

The rearrangement links TRBV5-1 to TRBJ2-5, with TRBD1 matching over 9 bases. Germline V lookup: CDR1 SGHRS, CDR2 YFSETQ. V shed 3 bases, J shed 1 base, and the junction held 4 bases outside the gene matches. This CDR3 region has 15 residues. As DNA, the CDR3 is TGCGCCAGCAGCTCAACAGGGGGCACCCAAGAGACCCAGTACTTC. It yields the protein CASSSTGGTQETQYF.